This T cell receptor beta chain came from a study of cytomegalovirus exposure and HLA in healthy donors. Study observations and caveats: The only immune exposure information that was available was CMV serostatus. Cytomegalovirus-associated TCR beta chains were listed, numbering over 150.

About this clone: Its antigen is as yet unknown.

Germline values: CDR1 SQVTM, CDR2 ANQGSEA. This CDR3 contains 11 residues. V was shortened by 7 bases and J by 3 bases, with 8 bases between the two germline ends. Both 60 Vbeta primers and 13 Jbeta primers went into the PCR. Generated by immunoSEQ multiplex PCR, the TCRdb table keeps only in-frame clones and is missing some. The table has about 140,000 clones, 80% seen once. The rearrangement links TRBV29-1 to TRBJ2-3; D possibly corresponds to TRBD2 (5 bases). Sequencing was performed on PBMCs. The sequence was collected from a woman in her forties in good health and CMV-seronegative. For the CDR3, the DNA is TGCAGCGCCGGACTGACAGATACGCAGTATTTT. Translated, it gives CSAGLTDTQYF.